The sequence of this T cell receptor beta chain was determined in a study of identical twins. Study observations and caveats: Conclusions relied on cross-sectional statistical analysis, not following the same donors. The abundant beta clonotypes from cord blood had fewer insertions, and memory repertoires had none of this.

Germline V lookup: CDR1 SGHRS, CDR2 YFSETQ. V lost 4 bases, J lost 0 bases, and 6 bases stayed unmatched. The CDR3 totals 15 residues. Remarks on this clonotype: The antigen is not known.

All donors were healthy, and all were Caucasian. TCRdb called the 5' RACE reads again in MiXCR, with one record for every CDR3 protein. The table has about 530,000 distinct CDR3 sequences, about 15% seen once; the top ten hold roughly 0.43%. These data were also reused for a study on yellow fever vaccine responses in identical twins.

The sequenced sample consisted of CD4+ T cells sorted from blood. The V gene is TRBV5-1, the J gene TRBJ2-5; TRBD1 matches at 7 bases. The source of this sequence is a woman younger than 30 in good health. The CDR3 protein is CASSMSGQHQETQYF. The CDR3 nucleotides are TGCGCCAGCAGCATGTCGGGACAGCACCAAGAGACCCAGTACTTC.